The 19 T cell receptor beta chains listed next were all sequenced from one sample in a study of T cell responses to AZD1222 COVID-19 vaccine. TCRdb keeps only in-frame clones here, not all; method: immunoSEQ multiplex PCR. The sample carries some 88,000 clones, around 92% recorded once. The material was peripheral blood, obtained on day 0 of AZD1222 vaccination. The receptors shown here come from an adult in good health.

The chain employs TRBV7-9 and TRBJ1-2; no firm D call. Germline V CDR1 and CDR2: SEHNR, FQNEAQ (reference sequence). This CDR3 spans 15 amino acids. Trimming cost V 1 base and J 8 bases, with 17 bases left between them. DNA for the CDR3: TGTGCCAGCAGCTTAGACGGCAGACCTATGTCGGGCTACACCTTC. Its protein product is CASSLDGRPMSGYTF. The variable domain in full, with the rest retrieved from reference TRBV7-9 and TRBJ1-2, is DTGVSQNPRHKITKRGQNVTFRCDPISEHNRLYWYRQTLGQGPEFLTYFQNEAQLEKSRLLSDRFSAERPKGSFSTLEIQRTEQGDSAMYLCASSLDGRPMSGYTFGSGTRLTVV.

The J gene is TRBJ2-3, the V gene TRBV15; possibly TRBD1 or TRBD2 for D (6 bases each). Germline CDR1 is LNHNV and CDR2 is YYDKDF (reference sequence). The ends were cut back, 1 base at V and 1 base at J, with 12 bases in the middle. The CDR3 runs to 16 residues. The CDR3 here is CATSRGGGTGTDTQYF. For the CDR3, the DNA is TGTGCCACCAGCAGAGGAGGGGGGACCGGCACAGATACGCAGTATTTT. Drawing the rest from reference TRBV15 and TRBJ2-3, the complete variable domain is DAMVIQNPRYQVTQFGKPVTLSCSQTLNHNVMYWYQQKSSQAPKLLFHYYDKDFNNEADTPDNFQSRRPNTSFCFLDIRSPGLGDTAMYLCATSRGGGTGTDTQYFGPGTRLTVL.

This clone was detected once. This chain uses TRBV4-3 with TRBJ2-1; D gene uncertain. Between the trimmed V and J ends, which lost 2 bases and 4 bases, there was a span of 9 bases. The CDR3 totals 14 residues. From germline, CDR1 is LGHNA and CDR2 YSLEER. The CDR3 protein is CASSQIVGYNEQFF. The CDR3 bases are TGCGCCAGCAGCCAAATCGTTGGGTACAATGAGCAGTTCTTC.

The chain links TRBV7-9 to TRBJ2-1; 9 bases line up with TRBD1. The germline V gene encodes CDR1 SEHNR and CDR2 FQNEAQ (reference sequence). Trimming at V came to 7 bases and at J to 5 bases, leaving 3 bases not matched to a gene. The CDR3 length is 13 residues. The CDR3 bases are TGTGCCAGCACGGGACAGGGAAACAATGAGCAGTTCTTC. It codes for CASTGQGNNEQFF. The full variable domain, completed using reference TRBV7-9 and TRBJ2-1, is DTGVSQNPRHKITKRGQNVTFRCDPISEHNRLYWYRQTLGQGPEFLTYFQNEAQLEKSRLLSDRFSAERPKGSFSTLEIQRTEQGDSAMYLCASTGQGNNEQFFGPGTRLTVL.

This clone was counted once. The chain has TRBV19 and TRBJ1-3; possibly TRBD1 for D (6 bases). Germline CDR1 and CDR2: LNHDA and SQIVND (reference sequence). The CDR3 runs to 14 residues. V lost 7 bases and J 0 bases, leaving 10 bases between the germline ends. This CDR3 reads CASTKQGSGNTIYF. The CDR3 DNA reads TGTGCCAGTACCAAACAGGGCTCTGGAAACACCATATATTTT.

The rearrangement links TRBV19 to TRBJ1-1; D may be TRBD1 (5 bases). This CDR3 has 14 residues. Between the trimmed V and J ends, which lost 2 bases and 3 bases, there was a span of 10 bases. Germline V gives CDR1 LNHDA, CDR2 SQIVND (reference sequence). The CDR3 region is CASSIRVGDTEAFF. Written as DNA, the CDR3 is TGTGCCAGTAGTATACGGGTAGGGGACACTGAAGCTTTCTTT.

The J gene is TRBJ2-7, the V gene TRBV24-1, with a tentative D call TRBD2 (6 bases). Germline V lookup: CDR1 KGHDR, CDR2 SFDVKD. V lost 0 bases and J 5 bases, leaving 16 bases between the germline ends. The CDR3 is 16 residues long. CDR3 residues: CATSDLKSEGVDEQYF. CDR3 bases: TGTGCCACCAGTGATTTGAAGTCGGAGGGAGTCGACGAGCAGTACTTC.

The chain has TRBV4-3 and TRBJ1-5; D remains unclear. CDR1 LGHNA and CDR2 YSLEER come from the germline V gene. The CDR3 contains 13 residues. Trimming left V 4 bases short and J 5 bases short, with 9 bases between. The CDR3 loop reads CASSRGLDQPQHF. The CDR3 nucleotides read TGCGCCAGCAGCCGCGGCCTCGATCAGCCCCAGCATTTT.

This chain connects TRBV2 to TRBJ2-7; 11 bases agree with TRBD1. Germline CDR1 and CDR2: SNHLY and FYNNEI. The length of the CDR3 is 17 residues. V gave up 2 bases and J gave up 5 bases; unmatched junction bases: 11. This CDR3 is CASSEPDGTGGTDEQYF. The CDR3 DNA reads as TGTGCCAGCAGTGAACCAGATGGGACAGGGGGAACGGACGAGCAGTACTTC.

This chain uses TRBV5-1 with TRBJ2-7, with D uncertain. This CDR3 region has 12 residues. Germline V CDR1 and CDR2: SGHRS, YFSETQ. V was pared by 0 bases and J by 4 bases, with 5 bases between. As DNA, the CDR3 is TGCGCCAGCAGCTTGGGGTATTACGAGCAGTACTTC. Translating it yields CASSLGYYEQYF.

This chain connects TRBV2 to TRBJ1-2; D might be TRBD1 (5 bases). CDR1 is SNHLY and CDR2 is FYNNEI in the germline V gene. The CDR3 contains 15 residues. V dropped 5 bases and J dropped 0 bases, with 13 bases sitting between them. The DNA for the CDR3 is TGTGCCAGCAGTAGGGAAGGGGAGGCTAACTATGGCTACACCTTC. Its translation: CASSREGEANYGYTF.

V usage is TRBV28 and J usage is TRBJ2-7; tentative D call: TRBD2 (6 bases). The CDR3 contains 15 residues. CDR1 is MDHEN and CDR2 is SYDVKM in the germline V gene. V was clipped by 5 bases and J by 2 bases, with 16 bases between them. CDR3 sequence (DNA): TGTGCCAGCAGTCCCTGGGGGGACTCAACCTACGAGCAGTACTTC. This gives the protein CASSPWGDSTYEQYF.

The chain links TRBV9 to TRBJ1-6; tentative D call: TRBD1 (5 bases). This CDR3 comprises 15 residues. Germline V gene data show CDR1 as SGDLS and CDR2 as YYNGEE. The V end lost 4 bases, the J end lost 13 bases, and 21 bases lay between the germline ends. CDR3 nucleotide sequence: TGTGCCAGCAGCAGTGTCGGGGGACTGGGATCTCCCCTCCACTTT. Translated: CASSSVGGLGSPLHF.

The CDR3 DNA reads TGTGCCAGCAGCTATGGGACAGCTGGCTACACCTTC. The encoded protein is CASSYGTAGYTF. The rearrangement links TRBV5-4 to TRBJ1-2; 7 bases align to TRBD1. The CDR3 contains 12 residues. The V gene's germline CDR1 is SGHNT and CDR2 YYREEE (reference sequence). The V segment lost 3 bases and the J segment 7 bases; nucleotides outside the gene matches: 3.

The chain carries TRBV28 and TRBJ1-5; no firm D call. The CDR3 is made up of 14 amino acids. In germline, CDR1 is MDHEN, CDR2 SYDVKM. V was pared by 5 bases and J by 2 bases, with 10 bases between. As DNA, the CDR3 is TGTGCCAGCAGTCCCCCGGTAGGCAATCAGCCCCAGCATTTT. This codes for CASSPPVGNQPQHF.

The rearrangement uses TRBV28 and TRBJ2-7; maybe TRBD2 (6 bases). This CDR3 has 13 amino acids. The germline CDR1 and CDR2 sequences are MDHEN and SYDVKM. V was shortened by 2 bases and J by 5 bases, with 10 bases between the two germline ends. CDR3 DNA sequence: TGTGCCAGCAGTTTACGGGGGTACAACGAGCAGTACTTC. It yields the protein CASSLRGYNEQYF.

V and J are TRBV5-6 and TRBJ1-5; D may be TRBD1 (5 bases). Germline lookup yields CDR1 SGHDT and CDR2 YYEEEE. Trimming took off 1 base at V and 2 bases at J, with 10 bases between the two ends. The length of the CDR3 is 15 residues. The CDR3 spells CASSLWQGGNQPQHF. The CDR3 DNA reads TGTGCCAGCAGCTTGTGGCAGGGAGGCAATCAGCCCCAGCATTTT.

Only one count was recorded for this clone. The genes are TRBV6-2 or TRBV6-3 and TRBJ2-7; D is undetermined. In germline, CDR1 is MNHEY, CDR2 SVGEGT. The CDR3 extends over 14 amino acids. The V gene lost 2 bases and the J gene lost 1 base, with 9 bases spanning the gap. The CDR3 sequence: CASSYGGGSYEQYF. The CDR3 region has the DNA TGTGCCAGCAGTTACGGTGGCGGATCCTACGAGCAGTACTTC.

The V and J genes are TRBV7-9 and TRBJ1-1; D is undetermined. The CDR3 has 13 amino acids. CDR1 SEHNR and CDR2 FQNEAQ come from the germline V gene (reference sequence). The V end lost 3 bases, the J end lost 3 bases, and 8 bases lay between the germline ends. The CDR3 bases are TGTGCCAGCAGCTTCGGTTGGGACACTGAAGCTTTCTTT. It translates to CASSFGWDTEAFF.